This T cell receptor (beta chain) was sequenced for a study of cytomegalovirus exposure and HLA in healthy donors. Study at large: Earlier findings included approximately 120 million unique TCR beta sequences obtained from roughly 200 million T cells.

The table lists this clone with a few counts. What it binds is not known. PCR was performed using 60 Vbeta and 13 Jbeta primers. The repertoire was sequenced with immunoSEQ multiplex PCR; TCRdb's copy has only in-frame clones and lacks some. Of about 120,000 clones listed, 83% are singletons. CDR1 is SGHAT and CDR2 is FQNNGV in the germline V gene. J lost 6 bases, V lost 5 bases, and 7 bases had no gene match. The CDR3 length is 16 residues. Whole-study findings and limits: The analysis excluded some indistinguishable V segments, including TRBV6-2 and TRBV6-3. The authors later linked a missense DCLRE1C variant to TCR beta V- and J-gene trimming. One cluster of highly shared sequence variants probably arose as a sequencing artifact.

The TCR was taken from a woman in her thirties or forties in good health and CMV-seropositive. The sample consisted of PBMCs. The chain has TRBV11-2 and TRBJ2-3; TRBD2 matches at 14 bases. The CDR3 DNA reads as TGTGCCAGCAGCACCGGGACTAGCGGGAGTTTCGATACGCAGTATTTT. It codes for CASSTGTSGSFDTQYF.